These 8 T cell receptor beta chains were sequenced from one sample in a study of blood T cells in healthy people across ages. The second PCR ran about 6 to 12 cycles with a sample-barcoded 5' primer and J-beta primers. TCRdb passed the 5' RACE reads through MiXCR, listing each CDR3 protein once. Among roughly 800,000 distinct CDR3 sequences listed, roughly 64% were seen once. Sequencing input: blood. Receptors originate from a man aged 25 to 45 in good health.

This clonotype showed up many times. The gene calls are TRBV7-2 and TRBJ1-1; D unresolved. This CDR3 is built from 13 residues. Germline loops: CDR1 SGHTA, CDR2 FQGNSA. The V end was cut by 2 bases, the J end by 4 bases, with 8 bases between. The CDR3: CASSLKWGTEAFF. CDR3 bases: TGTGCCAGCAGCTTAAAGTGGGGCACTGAAGCTTTCTTT.

This chain connects TRBV7-3 to TRBJ2-1; TRBD2 aligns across 7 bases. Trimming removed 3 bases from V and 3 bases from J; junction bases left unmatched: 14. The CDR3 sequence is 18 residues long. Germline V gene sequence: CDR1 SGHTA, CDR2 FQGTGA. This chain's CDR3 is CASSFSSGGYGNYNEQFF. CDR3 bases: TGTGCCAGCAGCTTTTCTTCCGGGGGGTACGGAAACTACAATGAGCAGTTCTTC.

The table lists this clonotype with a count of one. The rearrangement joins TRBV5-6 to TRBJ2-1, with D hard to call. The germline V and J ends were trimmed by 1 base and 0 bases, with 11 bases remaining between them. The CDR3 consists of 16 residues. Germline CDR1 and CDR2: SGHDT and YYEEEE. The CDR3 spells CASSLRQASSYNEQFF. CDR3 sequence (DNA): TGTGCCAGCAGCTTGCGGCAGGCGAGCTCCTACAATGAGCAGTTCTTC.

This chain joins TRBV7-2 and TRBJ2-2; D is ambiguous. The CDR3 is made up of 15 amino acids. CDR1 and CDR2 (germline): SGHTA, FQGNSA. Trimming pared 2 bases from V and 1 base from J, leaving 8 bases between. DNA of the CDR3: TGTGCCAGCAGCTTACTCGGGCAGAACACCGGGGAGCTGTTTTTT. Translation: CASSLLGQNTGELFF.

This clonotype was recorded a few times. The chain joins TRBV15 to TRBJ2-5; D may be TRBD2 (6 bases). CDR3 length equals 15 residues. Looked up from germline, CDR1 is LNHNV and CDR2 is YYDKDF (reference sequence). V lost 0 bases to trimming and J lost 12 bases, with 20 bases between them. The CDR3 is CATSRDFRRGPSEYF. CDR3 sequence (DNA): TGTGCCACCAGCAGAGATTTTCGGCGGGGCCCCTCAGAGTACTTC.

A few counts support this clonotype. This chain links TRBV6-1 with TRBJ2-1; TRBD1 agrees at 11 bases. V dropped 2 bases and J dropped 8; count of bases not matched to a gene: 2. There are 14 residues in the CDR3. Germline V lookup: CDR1 MNHNS, CDR2 SASEGT. The CDR3 sequence is CASSEPGQGDEQFF. Written as DNA, the CDR3 is TGTGCCAGCAGTGAACCGGGACAGGGGGATGAGCAGTTCTTC.

The rearrangement links TRBV7-2 to TRBJ1-1; 11 bases are a match to TRBD1. The CDR3 covers 17 residues. Germline CDR1 is SGHTA and CDR2 is FQGNSA. The trim removed 6 bases at V and 0 bases at J, leaving 9 bases unmatched. In DNA form, the CDR3 reads TGTGCCAGCAGATACGTGGGACAGGGGGTGGTGAACACTGAAGCTTTCTTT. Its translation is CASRYVGQGVVNTEAFF.

The J gene is TRBJ2-7, the V gene TRBV9; 7 nucleotides match TRBD1. Germline lookup yields CDR1 SGDLS and CDR2 YYNGEE. V shed 3 bases and J 3 bases; nucleotides not matched to a gene: 6. The CDR3 length is 14 residues. Written as DNA, the CDR3 is TGTGCCAGCAGCGGTCGGGACAGCTACTACGAGCAGTACTTC. Residues: CASSGRDSYYEQYF.